The 9 T cell receptor beta chains reported below all come from one sample, sequenced in a study of blood T cell repertoires in COVID-19. Sequencing was performed with immunoSEQ multiplex PCR; in TCRdb, only in-frame clones are kept and a portion is missing. The sample shows 190,000 or so clones, 75% to 85% of them seen only once. Sequencing was performed on PBMCs or T cells enriched from blood (not recorded which). Source of these receptors: a man in his forties or fifties who had recovered from COVID-19.

This clone was observed a single time. The gene calls are TRBV13 and TRBJ2-1; D gene ambiguous. The CDR3 totals 13 residues. CDR1 is PRHDT and CDR2 is FYEKMQ in the germline V gene (reference sequence). V lost 4 bases to trimming and J lost 6 bases, with 10 bases between them. CDR3 in amino acids: CASSSLESNEQFF. CDR3 DNA sequence: TGTGCCAGCAGCTCCCTAGAGAGCAATGAGCAGTTCTTC.

The chain has TRBV15 and TRBJ1-1; D uncertain. This CDR3 is 14 amino acids long. V lost 0 bases and J lost 5, with 10 bases in between. Germline CDR1 reads LNHNV; CDR2 reads YYDKDF (reference sequence). As DNA, the CDR3 is TGTGCCACCAGCAGAGATTCAGGAAGAACTGAAGCTTTCTTT. Translation gives CATSRDSGRTEAFF. Full variable domain (rest looked up from reference TRBV15 and TRBJ1-1): DAMVIQNPRYQVTQFGKPVTLSCSQTLNHNVMYWYQQKSSQAPKLLFHYYDKDFNNEADTPDNFQSRRPNTSFCFLDIRSPGLGDTAMYLCATSRDSGRTEAFFGQGTRLTVV.

The chain has TRBV7-9 and TRBJ2-1, with D possibly being TRBD1 (5 bases). The V and J ends lost 1 base and 0 bases respectively, with 7 bases between them. The CDR3 extends over 15 amino acids. CDR1 SEHNR and CDR2 FQNEAQ come from the germline V gene (reference sequence). The CDR3 spells CASSLDRSSYNEQFF. Written as DNA, the CDR3 is TGTGCCAGCAGCTTAGACAGGAGCTCCTACAATGAGCAGTTCTTC.

The rearrangement links TRBV11-2 to TRBJ2-2, with 7 bases matching TRBD2. The CDR3 is 16 amino acids. Germline lookup yields CDR1 SGHAT and CDR2 FQNNGV. With V trimmed by 5 bases and J by 4 bases, 10 bases remained unmatched. CDR3 residues: CASSRMGGGATGELFF. In DNA, the CDR3 is TGTGCCAGCAGCCGAATGGGGGGAGGGGCCACCGGGGAGCTGTTTTTT.

The rearrangement uses TRBV7-9 and TRBJ1-4, with no clear D. V gave up 4 bases and J gave up 7 bases, with 10 bases separating them. From germline, CDR1 is SEHNR and CDR2 FQNEAQ (reference sequence). The CDR3 has 13 amino acids. CDR3 protein: CASSSQTIEKLFF. The CDR3 nucleotides read TGTGCCAGCAGCTCACAGACAATTGAAAAACTGTTTTTT.

The chain is built from TRBV5-6 and TRBJ1-6; 7 nucleotides agree with TRBD1. CDR3 size: 14 residues. The V segment lost 4 bases and the J segment 10 bases; nucleotides outside the gene matches: 8. The germline V gene has CDR1 SGHDT and CDR2 YYEEEE. CDR3 protein: CASSPTGFSSPLHF. DNA of the CDR3: TGTGCCAGCAGCCCGACAGGGTTCTCCTCACCCCTCCACTTT.

This chain connects TRBV27 to TRBJ2-7; a weak D match, TRBD2 (6 bases). Germline CDR1 reads MNHEY; CDR2 reads SMNVEV (reference sequence). Between the trimmed V and J ends, which lost 5 bases and 1 base, there was a span of 9 bases. This CDR3 comprises 13 residues. Here the CDR3 DNA reads TGTGCCAGCAGTCCCGGACTATCCTACGAGCAGTACTTC. Translating it yields CASSPGLSYEQYF.

This rearrangement joins TRBV27 to TRBJ2-7; tentatively, D is TRBD1 (7 bases). V lost 8 bases and J lost 4, with 18 bases in between. This CDR3 spans 14 amino acids. In germline, CDR1 is MNHEY, CDR2 SMNVEV (reference sequence). In DNA form, the CDR3 reads TGTGCCAGCTCCTCTTCAGGGGGGCTATACGAGCAGTACTTC. Protein: CASSSSGGLYEQYF.

Only a few counts were recorded for this clone. The V and J genes are TRBV9 and TRBJ1-6, with TRBD1 as a possible D gene (5 bases). V dropped 2 bases and J dropped 7 bases, with 10 bases sitting between them. Germline V gene data show CDR1 as SGDLS and CDR2 as YYNGEE. The CDR3 runs to 14 residues. The CDR3 is CASSVGQLNSPLHF. For the CDR3, the DNA is TGTGCCAGCAGCGTGGGGCAGCTCAATTCACCCCTCCACTTT.